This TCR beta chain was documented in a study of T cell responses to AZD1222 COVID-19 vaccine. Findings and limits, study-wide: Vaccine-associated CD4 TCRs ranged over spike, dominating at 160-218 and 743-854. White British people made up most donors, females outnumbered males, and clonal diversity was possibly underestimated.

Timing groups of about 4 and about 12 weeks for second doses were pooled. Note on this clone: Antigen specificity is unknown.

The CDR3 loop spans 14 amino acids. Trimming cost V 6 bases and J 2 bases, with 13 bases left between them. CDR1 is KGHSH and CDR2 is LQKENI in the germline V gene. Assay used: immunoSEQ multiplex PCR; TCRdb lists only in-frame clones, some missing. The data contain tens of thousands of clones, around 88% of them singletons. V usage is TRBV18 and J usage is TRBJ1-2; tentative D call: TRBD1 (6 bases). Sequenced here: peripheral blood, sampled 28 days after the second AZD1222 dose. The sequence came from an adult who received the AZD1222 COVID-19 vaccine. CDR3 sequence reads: CASSDRTGNYGYTF. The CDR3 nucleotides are TGTGCCAGCTCGGACAGAACAGGGAACTATGGCTACACCTTC. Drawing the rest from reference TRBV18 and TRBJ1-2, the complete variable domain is NAGVMQNPRHLVRRRGQEARLRCSPMKGHSHVYWYRQLPEEGLKFMVYLQKENIIDESGMPKERFSAEFPKEGPSILRIQQVVRGDSAAYFCASSDRTGNYGYTFGSGTRLTVV.